This TCR beta chain was captured in a study of T-cell reconstitution after alpha-beta-depleted transplantation in children. The trim removed 6 bases at V and 6 bases at J, leaving 3 bases unmatched. The CDR3 covers 13 residues. Germline-derived CDR1 and CDR2 are DFQATT and SNEGSKA (reference sequence). In its sample, this clonotype was seen many times. As it was prepared, the TCRbeta library received unique molecular identifiers. TCRdb itself ran the PCR reads through MiXCR, one entry per CDR3 protein. The data show hundreds of thousands of distinct CDR3 sequences, roughly 17% seen once. The material sequenced was PBMCs from the stem cell graft donor, taken from the stem cell graft. The rearrangement uses TRBV20-1 and TRBJ2-1, with TRBD2 matching over 12 bases. This TCR derives from a human donor who donated a stem cell graft to a child with acute myeloid leukemia. The CDR3 nucleotides are TGCAGTGCCCCTAGCGGGGGGGCCAATGAGCAGTTCTTC. Translation: CSAPSGGANEQFF.